Ten or more counts support the clone carrying this TCR beta chain. The sample belongs to a study of T cells in Graves' hyperthyroidism and ophthalmopathy. Reasons for excluding patients were uncontrolled infection, other autoimmune disease, pregnancy or lactation. RNA transcripts yielded amplified TCR beta CDR3 regions. HTBI primers were used for first-round RT-PCR of the TCR CDR3. TCRdb processed the multiplex PCR reads anew with MiXCR; each CDR3 protein has one entry. The sample lists more than 550,000 distinct CDR3 sequences, 45% occurring once. This receptor was obtained from an adult man with Graves' disease, either hyperthyroidism or ophthalmopathy (not recorded which). Sequencing was carried out using peripheral blood or thyroid tissue (not recorded which).

The DNA for the CDR3 is TGTGCCAGCAGCTCGACACCGGGACAGGGTACTTTCTTT. It yields the protein CASSSTPGQGTFF. The rearrangement links TRBV7-9 to TRBJ1-1, with 9 positions matching TRBD1. Germline V gives CDR1 SEHNR, CDR2 FQNEAQ (reference sequence). The CDR3 consists of 13 residues. J gave up 12 bases and V 4 bases, and 9 bases lay outside the gene matches.